This is a list of T cell receptor beta chains from one sample in a study of T cells in Graves' hyperthyroidism and ophthalmopathy. TCRdb processed the multiplex PCR reads anew with MiXCR; each CDR3 protein has one entry. This repertoire shows under 400,000 distinct CDR3 sequences, about 13% found once; its top ten account for 9% to 9.5%. Sequenced sample: blood. These receptors originate from a woman aged 18 to 35 with Graves' hyperthyroidism. CDR3s include the opening cysteine and the closing phenylalanine or tryptophan. A D gene is named only where the DNA matches it firmly. A row's size may be missing; if present it is once, few, many or a size class.

J,D,size,V,CDR3,DNA
TRBJ1-4,NA,few,TRBV2,CASSDSRSSMFF,TGTGCCAGCAGTGATTCCAGGAGCAGTATGTTTTTT
TRBJ1-2,NA,many,TRBV12-3/TRBV12-4,CASSRNYGYTF,TGTGCCAGCAGCCGCAACTATGGCTACACCTTC
TRBJ2-3,TRBD2,many,TRBV24-1,CATSEDSGLAGDTQYF,TGTGCCACCAGTGAGGACTCGGGACTAGCGGGGGATACGCAGTATTTT
TRBJ2-7,NA,many,TRBV18,CASSPPGQGGGEQYF,TGTGCCAGCTCACCACCCGGACAAGGGGGAGGCGAGCAGTACTTC
TRBJ1-5,TRBD1,NA,TRBV6-2/TRBV6-3,CATRDRGSVGNQPQHF,TGTGCCACCAGGGACAGGGGAAGTGTTGGCAATCAGCCCCAGCATTTT
TRBJ2-1,NA,many,TRBV7-3,CASSLRLVQGAYNEQFF,TGTGCCAGCAGCTTAAGACTTGTACAGGGAGCCTACAATGAGCAGTTCTTC
TRBJ2-1,NA,many,TRBV7-9,CASSLAISGGGYHEQFF,TGTGCCAGCAGCTTAGCAATCTCCGGGGGCGGGTATCATGAGCAGTTCTTC
TRBJ2-2,NA,many,TRBV6-1,CASSERAYTGELFF,TGTGCCAGCAGTGAACGGGCATACACCGGGGAGCTGTTTTTT
TRBJ1-1,TRBD1,many,TRBV28,CASKPQGVTEAFF,TGTGCCAGCAAACCACAGGGGGTTACTGAAGCTTTCTTT
TRBJ2-4,NA,NA,TRBV19,CASSSPWTVPVDIQYF,TGTGCCAGTAGTTCACCCTGGACAGTACCTGTAGACATTCAGTACTTC
TRBJ2-5,NA,few,TRBV19,CASSIYSSSETQYF,TGTGCCAGTAGTATCTATTCGTCCTCGGAGACCCAGTACTTC
TRBJ2-7,TRBD1,many,TRBV6-1,CASSYGQGLGEQYF,TGTGCCAGCAGTTATGGACAGGGGTTGGGCGAGCAGTACTTC
TRBJ2-7,NA,many,TRBV18,CASSRESAYSYEQYF,TGTGCCAGCTCACGGGAGTCGGCTTATTCCTACGAGCAGTACTTC
TRBJ1-3,TRBD1,NA,TRBV18,CASSPTGAGNTIYF,TGTGCCAGCTCACCTACAGGGGCTGGAAACACCATATATTTT
TRBJ2-2,NA,few,TRBV20-1,CSVVLGQNTGELFF,TGCAGTGTCGTCTTGGGACAGAACACCGGGGAGCTGTTTTTT
TRBJ1-2,NA,many,TRBV7-2,CASSSQQTLGDLYGYTF,TGTGCCAGCAGCTCCCAGCAGACTCTAGGGGATCTCTATGGCTACACCTTC
TRBJ1-1,TRBD1,many,TRBV7-8,CASSEDRGLGNTEAFF,TGTGCCAGCAGCGAGGACAGGGGGCTGGGAAACACTGAAGCTTTCTTT
TRBJ2-7,TRBD2,NA,TRBV7-7,CASSSRLAGIYEQYF,TGTGCTAGCAGCTCGAGACTAGCGGGGATCTACGAGCAGTACTTC
TRBJ2-3,NA,many,TRBV7-8,CASSLEARTDTQYF,TGTGCCAGCAGCTTAGAAGCCCGCACAGATACGCAGTATTTT
TRBJ2-7,NA,many,TRBV2,CASSSLAAYEQYF,TGTGCCAGCAGTAGCCTAGCTGCCTACGAGCAGTACTTC
TRBJ1-2,TRBD1,NA,TRBV6-1,CASSSGQAAGYTF,TGTGCCAGCAGTTCAGGACAGGCGGCCGGCTACACCTTC
TRBJ1-2,TRBD1,many,TRBV12-3/TRBV12-4,CASGGQAILPLSYTF,TGTGCCAGCGGAGGACAGGCCATCCTCCCTCTCAGCTACACCTTC
TRBJ2-5,NA,many,TRBV24-1,CATGGSSGETQYF,TGTGCCACCGGGGGGTCCAGTGGGGAGACCCAGTACTTC
TRBJ2-7,NA,few,TRBV5-1,CASSLWVQGSYEQYF,TGCGCCAGCAGCTTGTGGGTACAGGGCTCCTACGAGCAGTACTTC
TRBJ2-1,NA,many,TRBV28,CASRNQGASPFDEQFF,TGTGCCAGTCGAAACCAAGGGGCCTCCCCGTTTGATGAGCAGTTCTTC
TRBJ2-3,NA,few,TRBV2,CASTSGRGDTQYF,TGTGCCAGCACCAGTGGTCGGGGGGATACGCAGTATTTT
TRBJ2-5,NA,many,TRBV11-2,CASSPPTGVAQYF,TGTGCCAGCAGCCCACCCACTGGGGTGGCCCAGTACTTC
TRBJ1-1,NA,many,TRBV14,CASSQTSGTEAFF,TGTGCCAGCAGCCAGACGTCGGGGACTGAAGCTTTCTTT
TRBJ2-7,TRBD1,many,TRBV20-1,CSGGGPSGQGQIEQYF,TGCAGTGGCGGGGGCCCGTCGGGACAGGGTCAAATCGAGCAGTACTTC
TRBJ2-3,NA,NA,TRBV9,CASSEGAGFTDTQYF,TGTGCCAGCAGCGAAGGGGCGGGGTTTACAGATACGCAGTATTTT
TRBJ1-1,NA,many,TRBV30,CAWSVVDEAFF,TGTGCCTGGAGTGTTGTTGACGAAGCTTTCTTT
TRBJ1-3,NA,many,TRBV5-5,CASSLAGDGNTIYF,TGTGCCAGCAGCTTGGCTGGGGATGGAAACACCATATATTTT
TRBJ1-4,NA,many,TRBV28,CASSPHGGIVQKKLFF,TGTGCCAGCAGTCCCCACGGGGGGATTGTCCAGAAAAAACTGTTTTTT
TRBJ2-5,TRBD2,few,TRBV20-1,CSAITTSGDLQTQYF,TGCAGTGCTATAACGACTAGCGGGGACCTCCAGACCCAGTACTTC
TRBJ1-2,TRBD1,many,TRBV28,CASSFGDSYGYTF,TGTGCCAGCAGTTTTGGGGACAGCTATGGCTACACCTTC
TRBJ1-4,TRBD1,NA,TRBV28,CASRAPSTGRLNEKLFF,TGTGCCAGCAGAGCCCCCTCGACAGGGCGATTGAACGAAAAACTGTTTTTT
TRBJ2-3,NA,many,TRBV7-2,CASSSEREDTQYF,TGTGCCAGCAGCTCGGAGAGGGAAGATACGCAGTATTTT
TRBJ2-1,TRBD2,many,TRBV7-3,CASSASGGWDSEQFF,TGTGCCAGCAGCGCGAGCGGGGGGTGGGACAGTGAGCAGTTCTTC
TRBJ2-7,TRBD2,many,TRBV28,CASSQTLRVGSGGPYSYEQYF,TGTGCCAGCAGTCAAACATTACGGGTCGGTAGCGGGGGCCCTTATTCCTACGAGCAGTACTTC
TRBJ2-1,TRBD1,many,TRBV6-1,CASSSSGTGGAGNEQFF,TGTGCCAGCAGTTCCTCCGGGACAGGGGGCGCGGGGAATGAGCAGTTCTTC
TRBJ2-3,NA,many,TRBV11-3,CASSPSHLSNTQYF,TGTGCCAGCAGCCCTTCCCATCTTTCTAATACGCAGTATTTT
TRBJ2-5,TRBD2,NA,TRBV27,CASRKSGGAWETQYF,TGTGCCAGCAGAAAGAGCGGGGGGGCGTGGGAGACCCAGTACTTC
TRBJ1-1,TRBD1,NA,TRBV10-3,CAISERQGALNTEAFF,TGTGCCATCAGTGAAAGACAGGGGGCCCTCAACACTGAAGCTTTCTTT
TRBJ1-4,NA,NA,TRBV19,CASSAPGRSTNEKLFF,TGTGCCAGTAGTGCCCCGGGACGGTCAACTAATGAAAAACTGTTTTTT
TRBJ1-1,NA,many,TRBV16,CASSEMRGRTEAFF,TGTGCCAGCAGCGAAATGAGGGGCAGGACTGAAGCTTTCTTT
TRBJ2-3,TRBD1,NA,TRBV4-2,CASAPVGPGQGSDTQYF,TGTGCCTCGGCGCCCGTAGGACCGGGACAGGGGTCAGATACGCAGTATTTT
TRBJ1-2,TRBD1,many,TRBV20-1,CSARSIGGVNYGYTF,TGCAGTGCTAGAAGCATAGGGGGCGTTAACTATGGCTACACCTTC
TRBJ2-5,NA,many,TRBV6-1,CASSTGFQETQYF,TGTGCCAGCAGCACAGGGTTCCAAGAGACCCAGTACTTC